Reported below is one T cell receptor (beta chain). The data originate from a study of blood T cell repertoires in COVID-19. At the level of the study: Acute and convalescent COVID-19 samples came from the United States, Italy and Spain. PBMCs, B-cell-depleted T cells, or T cells provided the cDNA or gDNA that made up the material.

In the source study's methods: Counts of nucleated cells, estimated from reference gene primer amplification, were obtained. Repertoires were generated with immunoSEQ multiplex PCR, while TCRdb's copy carries only in-frame clones and drops some. D and trimming come from the DNA, and the V and J calls and clone size come from that table. The sample contains about 120,000 clones, roughly 82% of which appear only once. The germline V gene encodes CDR1 WSHSY and CDR2 SAAADI. The CDR3 contains 18 residues. V lost 3 bases and J 4 bases, leaving 25 bases between the germline ends. The chain recombines TRBV10-2 with TRBJ2-7, with D perhaps TRBD1 (6 bases). This TCR came from a human donor in a cohort sampled during active COVID-19. Sequencing was carried out using peripheral blood. The CDR3 is CASSDHGTSYSPVYEQYF. The DNA for the CDR3 is TGCGCCAGCAGTGACCACGGGACATCCTACAGCCCCGTTTACGAGCAGTACTTC.